What follows describes a single T cell receptor beta chain. This sample stems from a study of blood T cell repertoires in COVID-19. Study in general: The United States, Italy and Spain provided the acute and convalescent COVID-19 samples. The cDNA or gDNA used as material had been derived from T cells, B-cell-depleted T cells, or PBMCs.

V lost 4 bases and J lost 4, with 10 bases in between. This CDR3 spans 13 amino acids. Germline V gene lookup returns CDR1 SNHLY and CDR2 FYNNEI. TCRdb keeps only in-frame clones here, not all; method: immunoSEQ multiplex PCR. The sample has under 200,000 clones; 80% to 90% are singletons. The sequenced sample consisted of peripheral blood. The source of this sequence is a man in his forties with acute or convalescent COVID-19. The chain employs TRBV2 and TRBJ1-2; D remains ambiguous. The CDR3 here is CASSVGDGYGYTF. The CDR3 DNA is TGTGCCAGCAGTGTCGGGGATGGCTATGGCTACACCTTC.